This T cell receptor (beta chain) was found in a study of neurological immune-mediated disorders. General observations from the study: The study phylogenetically grouped the repertoires of 18 of 34 multiple sclerosis patients into one related-CDR3 cluster, a possible signature. HTLV-1-associated myelopathy showed the most TCR clonal expansion; multiple sclerosis the least, below healthy controls.

From 15-18 subjects, over 180 million TCR-beta sequences were obtained in each sequencing run. One entry per CDR3 protein, called by TCRdb with MiXCR from the 5' RACE reads. The repertoire holds about 55,000 distinct CDR3 sequences, with around 4% as singletons. This clonotype occurred many times. Its target is not known. Trimming took off 0 bases at V and 5 bases at J, with 14 bases between the two ends. CDR3 length equals 15 residues. The germline V gene encodes CDR1 SGHRS and CDR2 YFSETQ. The origin of this receptor is a man under 40 with multiple sclerosis. Sequencing input: PBMCs. This chain uses TRBV5-1 with TRBJ2-5, with D possibly matching TRBD2 (5 bases). The CDR3 protein is CASSLAGRLTETQYF. In DNA form, the CDR3 reads TGCGCCAGCAGCTTGGCGGGTCGACTAACGGAGACCCAGTACTTC.